The 9 T cell receptor beta chains below were found in one sample sequenced in a study of Ad26.COV2.S vaccination and SARS-CoV-2 variants. Clones were sequenced by immunoSEQ multiplex PCR, and TCRdb holds only the in-frame ones, with some missing. The top ten hold less than 3% of the sample, which has 250,000 or so clones, roughly 85% seen once. The treatment denotes: approximately 18 received Ad26.COV2.S at low or high dose, single or two shots; roughly five received placebo; per-sample allocation not given. The samples were gathered on day 63 after the first injection of vaccine or placebo. Sequenced material: peripheral blood, taken in a trial of Ad26.COV2.S vaccine versus placebo. The receptors here all came from a person aged 18 to 65 who received the Ad26.COV2.S COVID-19 vaccine or a placebo.

V is TRBV4-1 and J is TRBJ2-2, with D perhaps given as TRBD1 or TRBD2 (5 bases each). The V and J ends lost 1 base and 3 bases respectively, with 15 bases between them. The CDR3 contains 17 residues. Germline CDR1 is MGHRA and CDR2 is YSYEKL. In DNA, the CDR3 is TGCGCCAGCAGCCAAGGGGCTGGGGGATCTGACACCGGGGAGCTGTTTTTT. This gives the protein CASSQGAGGSDTGELFF.

This clone was seen a handful of times. The DNA is left out, because the CDR3 cannot be placed on it with certainty; the CDR3 is given as TCRdb lists it. CDR3 residues: CASSSSGSNTEAFF. This chain joins TRBV6-6 and TRBJ1-1. Germline V CDR1 and CDR2: MNHNY, SVGAGI (reference sequence). Inclusive of both ends, the CDR3 amounts to 14 amino acids.

The chain uses TRBV18 and TRBJ2-1, with 7 bases identical to TRBD2. Germline V gene data show CDR1 as KGHSH and CDR2 as LQKENI. This CDR3 has 17 residues. Trimming cost V 1 base and J 6 bases; bases outside gene matches: 12. CDR3 in amino acids: CASSPRVGERGLNEQFF. CDR3 bases: TGTGCCAGCTCACCACGAGTAGGCGAGCGGGGCCTCAATGAGCAGTTCTTC.

The chain combines TRBV4-1 with TRBJ2-5; TRBD2 aligns across 9 bases. The CDR3 is 18 residues long. V lost 0 bases and J lost 5; bases outside the gene matches: 13. Germline V gene sequence: CDR1 MGHRA, CDR2 YSYEKL. For the CDR3, the DNA is TGCGCCAGCAGCCAAGAGGAAGGGCGGGGGGGCCTAAGGGAGACCCAGTACTTC. Translated: CASSQEEGRGGLRETQYF.

This chain links TRBV6-5 with TRBJ2-7; 9 bases are a match to TRBD1. Germline V gene sequence: CDR1 MNHEY, CDR2 SVGAGI. The CDR3 sequence is 14 residues long. V was pared by 7 bases and J by 6 bases, with 10 bases of the junction left unmatched. The CDR3 region is CASTPRQGGSEQYF. The CDR3 DNA reads as TGTGCCAGCACCCCCCGACAGGGGGGAAGCGAGCAGTACTTC.

This CDR3 is CASSFWDTGSGAQYF. The DNA for the CDR3 is TGTGCCAGCAGCTTTTGGGACACCGGCTCGGGGGCCCAGTACTTC. The chain joins TRBV5-6 to TRBJ2-5; D could derive from TRBD1 or TRBD2 (6 bases each). The CDR3 is 15 amino acids. CDR1 is SGHDT and CDR2 is YYEEEE in the germline V gene. The V end lost 2 bases, the J end lost 9 bases, and 20 bases lay between the germline ends.

The rearrangement uses TRBV7-9 and TRBJ2-6, with D perhaps TRBD1 (5 bases). This CDR3 is built from 16 residues. Trimming shortened V by 2 bases and J by 4 bases, and 12 bases separated the two germline ends. CDR1 SEHNR and CDR2 FQNEAQ come from the germline V gene (reference sequence). The CDR3 loop is CASSLLQVRGANVLTF. The CDR3 region has the DNA TGTGCCAGCAGCTTACTACAGGTGCGGGGGGCCAACGTCCTGACTTTC.

The V call is TRBV18, the J call TRBJ2-7; D is uncertain. Trimming left V 0 bases short and J 0 bases short, with 6 bases between. The CDR3 sequence is 14 residues long. In germline, CDR1 is KGHSH, CDR2 LQKENI. The CDR3 region is CASSPPISSYEQYF. Written as DNA, the CDR3 is TGTGCCAGCTCACCACCGATAAGCTCCTACGAGCAGTACTTC.

The chain links TRBV10-1 to TRBJ2-2; D gene unclear. The CDR3 loop spans 17 amino acids. The V gene lost 2 bases and the J gene lost 6 bases, with 19 bases spanning the gap. Germline CDR1 is WNHNN and CDR2 is SYGVQD (reference sequence). The CDR3 DNA reads as TGCGCCAGCAGTGAGGAATGGACGGCCCGATTGCCCGGGGAGCTGTTTTTT. Translation: CASSEEWTARLPGELFF.